A selection of T cell receptor beta chains follows, all from one sample in a study of human CD8 memory T cell subsets. Following a re-call of the 5' RACE reads, TCRdb has one entry per CDR3 protein and lacks DNA. In total, the table holds about 7,000 distinct CDR3 sequences. The sequenced sample consisted of CD8+ stem-like memory T cells (TSCM and TCM) sorted from PBMCs. All receptors derive from a human donor in good health. Both conserved end residues are part of each CDR3. The size field is filled for only some rows; it gives once, few, many or a size class.

cdr3_aa	clone_size	v_call	j_call
CASSQEAWGLHTDTQYF	-	TRBV14	TRBJ2-3
CASSQWDIQYF	-	TRBV3-1	TRBJ2-4
CASSSLGGETQYF	-	TRBV19	TRBJ2-5
CASSLRQGGETQYF	-	TRBV11-1	TRBJ2-5
CASSWAETQYF	-	TRBV12-3/TRBV12-4	TRBJ2-5
CASSLSGSTGGEQYF	medium-sized	TRBV7-3	TRBJ2-7
CSARPRGKNIQYF	medium-sized	TRBV20-1	TRBJ2-4
CASSLYPGQSNSPLHF	-	TRBV7-3	TRBJ1-6
CSAEKRQGGTTQNEQFF	-	TRBV20-1	TRBJ2-1
CASSRGLDLETQYF	-	TRBV4-1	TRBJ2-5
CASSPLQTGDSYEQYF	-	TRBV14	TRBJ2-7
CASSQEIGGQPQHF	-	TRBV4-2	TRBJ1-5
CASSDGTSGSYEQYF	-	TRBV7-9	TRBJ2-7
CASSLGGGNTEAFF	-	TRBV7-6	TRBJ1-1
CSARGAQDTGELFF	-	TRBV20-1	TRBJ2-2
CASSPTSGDQQFF	-	TRBV28	TRBJ2-1
CASSPFSTDTQYF	-	TRBV5-6	TRBJ2-3
CASSFDRGLYNEQFF	-	TRBV12-3/TRBV12-4	TRBJ2-1
CASSESPDPTYEQYF	-	TRBV25-1	TRBJ2-7
CASSLHPDTQYF	-	TRBV7-8	TRBJ2-3
CATSGRHQETQYF	-	TRBV15	TRBJ2-5
CASSVPGNSYEQYF	-	TRBV2	TRBJ2-7
CASRPPDSLKSFF	medium-sized	TRBV5-1	TRBJ1-1
CASSDDSEPPLNTEAFF	medium-sized	TRBV10-2	TRBJ1-1
CASSNFDRATEAFF	-	TRBV9	TRBJ1-1
CASSFGQGVFYEQYF	-	TRBV6-5	TRBJ2-7
CASSITTSGSVAYEQYF	-	TRBV5-6	TRBJ2-7
CASATSGSGNEQFF	-	TRBV12-3/TRBV12-4	TRBJ2-1
CASSFTTGGRYEQYF	-	TRBV5-1	TRBJ2-7
CASSQEPGGLSEQYF	-	TRBV3-1	TRBJ2-7